Detailed here is one T cell receptor beta chain. The record originates from a study of OX40 agonist ivuxolimab in advanced cancers. In the study overall: The mean age was roughly 60 years, ranging from 23 to 79, with 80% to 85% of participants male.

Profiled with immunoSEQ multiplex PCR; TCRdb holds only in-frame clones, not every one. The sample has 79,000 or so clones; approximately 85% are singletons. Germline loops: CDR1 SGDLS, CDR2 YYNGEE. The CDR3 totals 22 residues. V trimming: 6 bases; J trimming: 0 bases; junction bases outside the gene matches: 25. Sequenced material: CD4+ or CD8+ T cells sorted from blood, taken in a trial of the OX40 agonist ivuxolimab. This TCR was recovered from an adult with an advanced solid tumor such as melanoma, head and neck, liver or kidney cancer. The gene calls are TRBV9 and TRBJ1-5; 9 bases align to TRBD1. CDR3 in amino acids: CASNHPRTGALDSSLSNQPQHF. CDR3 DNA: TGTGCCAGCAACCACCCTCGGACAGGGGCCCTCGACTCCTCACTTAGCAATCAGCCCCAGCATTTT.